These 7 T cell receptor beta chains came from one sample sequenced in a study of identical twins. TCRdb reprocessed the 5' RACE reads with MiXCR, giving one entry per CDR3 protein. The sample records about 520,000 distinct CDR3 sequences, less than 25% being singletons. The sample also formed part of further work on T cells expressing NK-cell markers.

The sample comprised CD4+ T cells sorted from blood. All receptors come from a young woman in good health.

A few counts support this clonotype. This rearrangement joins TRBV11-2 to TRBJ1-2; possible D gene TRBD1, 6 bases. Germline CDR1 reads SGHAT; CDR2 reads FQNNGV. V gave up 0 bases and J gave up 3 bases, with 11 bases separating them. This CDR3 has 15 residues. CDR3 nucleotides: TGTGCCAGCAGCTTAGATTCTGGGGGCGACTATGGCTACACCTTC. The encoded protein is CASSLDSGGDYGYTF.

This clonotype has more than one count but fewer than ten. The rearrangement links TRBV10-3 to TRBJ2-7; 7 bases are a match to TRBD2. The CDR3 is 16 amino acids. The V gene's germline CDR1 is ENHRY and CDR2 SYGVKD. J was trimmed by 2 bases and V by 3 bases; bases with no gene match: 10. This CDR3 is CAISDLRGGTPYEQYF. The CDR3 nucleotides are TGTGCCATCAGTGACCTCCGGGGAGGGACCCCCTACGAGCAGTACTTC.

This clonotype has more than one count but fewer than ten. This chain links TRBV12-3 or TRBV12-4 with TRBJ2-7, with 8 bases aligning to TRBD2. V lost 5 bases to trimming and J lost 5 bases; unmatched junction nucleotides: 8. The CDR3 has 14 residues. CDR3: CASSSGSIKNEQYF. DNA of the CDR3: TGTGCCAGCAGTAGCGGGAGTATTAAGAACGAGCAGTACTTC.

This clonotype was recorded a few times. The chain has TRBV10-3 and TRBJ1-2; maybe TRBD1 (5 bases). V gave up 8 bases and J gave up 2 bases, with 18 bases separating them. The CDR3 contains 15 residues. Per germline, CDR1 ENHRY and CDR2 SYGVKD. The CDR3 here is CAILLQGPQNYGYTF. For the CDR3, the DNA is TGTGCCATCTTACTCCAGGGCCCGCAGAACTATGGCTACACCTTC.

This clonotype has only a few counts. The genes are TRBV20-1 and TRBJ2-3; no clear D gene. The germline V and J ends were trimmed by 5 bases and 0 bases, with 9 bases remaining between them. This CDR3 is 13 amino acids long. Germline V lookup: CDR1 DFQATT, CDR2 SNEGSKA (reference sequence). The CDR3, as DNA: TGCAGTGCTCGGCAGGCTAGCACAGATACGCAGTATTTT. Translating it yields CSARQASTDTQYF.

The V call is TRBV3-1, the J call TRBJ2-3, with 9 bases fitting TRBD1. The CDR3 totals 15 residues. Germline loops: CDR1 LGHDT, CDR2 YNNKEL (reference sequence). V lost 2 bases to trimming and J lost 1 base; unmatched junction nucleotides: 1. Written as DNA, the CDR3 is TGTGCCAGCAGCCAAAGGGACAGGGGCACAGATACGCAGTATTTT. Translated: CASSQRDRGTDTQYF.

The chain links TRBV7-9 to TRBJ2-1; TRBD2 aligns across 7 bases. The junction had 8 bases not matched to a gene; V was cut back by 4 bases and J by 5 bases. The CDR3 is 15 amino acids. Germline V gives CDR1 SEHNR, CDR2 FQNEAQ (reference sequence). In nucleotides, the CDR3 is TGTGCCAGCAGCTCCTGGACTAGGTCCGACAATGAGCAGTTCTTC. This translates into CASSSWTRSDNEQFF.